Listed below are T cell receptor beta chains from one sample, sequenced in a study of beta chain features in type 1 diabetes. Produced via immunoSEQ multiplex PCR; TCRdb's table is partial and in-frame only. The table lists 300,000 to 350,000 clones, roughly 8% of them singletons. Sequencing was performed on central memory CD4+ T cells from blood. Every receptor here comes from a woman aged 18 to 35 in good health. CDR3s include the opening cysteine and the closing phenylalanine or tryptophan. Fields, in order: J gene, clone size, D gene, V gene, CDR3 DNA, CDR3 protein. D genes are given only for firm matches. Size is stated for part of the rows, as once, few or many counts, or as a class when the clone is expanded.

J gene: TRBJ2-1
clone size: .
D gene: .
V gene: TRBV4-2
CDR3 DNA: TGTGCCAGCGGGCCGGGAGTGGGGGACAATGAGCAGTTCTTC
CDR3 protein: CASGPGVGDNEQFF

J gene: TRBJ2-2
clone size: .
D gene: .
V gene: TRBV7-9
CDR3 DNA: TGTGCCAGCAGCTCCAGGGCAGACGGGGAGCTGTTTTTT
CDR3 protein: CASSSRADGELFF

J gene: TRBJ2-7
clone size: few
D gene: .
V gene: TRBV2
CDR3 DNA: TGTGCCAGCCGCCAGGCCCACTCCTACGAGCAGTACTTC
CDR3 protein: CASRQAHSYEQYF

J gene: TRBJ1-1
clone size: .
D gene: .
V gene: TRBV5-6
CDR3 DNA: TGTGCCAGCAGCTTGGTCCCAAGGAACACTGAAGCTTTCTTT
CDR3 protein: CASSLVPRNTEAFF

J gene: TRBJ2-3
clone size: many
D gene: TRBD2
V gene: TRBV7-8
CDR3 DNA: TGTGCCAGCAGCTGGGCGGGAGATCGAAGGGCAGATACGCAGTATTTT
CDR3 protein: CASSWAGDRRADTQYF

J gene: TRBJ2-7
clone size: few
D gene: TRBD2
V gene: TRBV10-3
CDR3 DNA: TGTGCCATCAGTGAGCGGACTAGCGGGATCAACGAGCAGTACTTC
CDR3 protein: CAISERTSGINEQYF

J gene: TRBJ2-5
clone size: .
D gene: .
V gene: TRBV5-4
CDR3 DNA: TGTGCCAGCAGCCACCCTCGGACAGCACCCCAGTACTTC
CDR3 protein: CASSHPRTAPQYF

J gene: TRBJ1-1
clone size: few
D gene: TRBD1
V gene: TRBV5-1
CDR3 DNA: TGCGCCAGCAGGCTCGGGACAGGGGTCGACACTGAAGCTTTCTTT
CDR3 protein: CASRLGTGVDTEAFF

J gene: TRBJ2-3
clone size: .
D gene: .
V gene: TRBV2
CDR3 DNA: TGTGCCAGCAGGAGGGACGGGTTAAGCACAGATACGCAGTATTTT
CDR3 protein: CASRRDGLSTDTQYF

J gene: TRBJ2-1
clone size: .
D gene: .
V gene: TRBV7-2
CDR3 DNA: TGTGCCAGCAGCCCCCGGACAGCTGGCGATAGCTCCTACAATGAGCAGTTCTTC
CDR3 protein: CASSPRTAGDSSYNEQFF

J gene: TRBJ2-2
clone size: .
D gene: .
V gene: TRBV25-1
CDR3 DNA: TGTGCCAGCAGTCCACAGGCGAACACCGGGGAGCTGTTTTTT
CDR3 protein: CASSPQANTGELFF

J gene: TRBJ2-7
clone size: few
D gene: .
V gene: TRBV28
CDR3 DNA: TGTGCCAGCAGGACGGGCCAGGCCGGACGGGAGCAGTACTTC
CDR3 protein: CASRTGQAGREQYF

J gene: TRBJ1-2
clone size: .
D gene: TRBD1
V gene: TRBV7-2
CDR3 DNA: TGTGCCAGCAGCTTAGGGACAGGCTTATCCTATGGCTACACCTTC
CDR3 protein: CASSLGTGLSYGYTF

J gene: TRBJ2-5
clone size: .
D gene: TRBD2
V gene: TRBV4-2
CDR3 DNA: TGTGCCAGCAGCCAAGGACCAATGGGAGGGAATCGAGACAATACCCAAGAGACCCAGTACTTC
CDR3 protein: CASSQGPMGGNRDNTQETQYF

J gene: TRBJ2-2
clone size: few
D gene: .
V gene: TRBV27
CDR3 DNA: TGTGCCAGCAGACCATATCGTTCAGGGAGCACCGGGGAGCTGTTTTTT
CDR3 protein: CASRPYRSGSTGELFF

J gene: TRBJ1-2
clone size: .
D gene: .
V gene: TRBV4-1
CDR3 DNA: TGCGCCAGCAGCCCCTTTTCGAGTGGTGGCTACACCTTC
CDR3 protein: CASSPFSSGGYTF

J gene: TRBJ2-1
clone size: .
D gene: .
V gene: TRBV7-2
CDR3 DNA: TGTGCCAGCAGCTTAACGGTGAGGGCGCAAAATGAGCAGTTCTTC
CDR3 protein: CASSLTVRAQNEQFF

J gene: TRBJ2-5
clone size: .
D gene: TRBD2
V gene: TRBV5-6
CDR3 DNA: TGTGCCAGCAGACCAGGACTAGCGCGGGAGGCCCAGTACTTC
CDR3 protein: CASRPGLAREAQYF

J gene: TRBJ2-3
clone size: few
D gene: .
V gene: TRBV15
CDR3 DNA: TGTGCCACCAGCAGAGGACAGCGCACAGATACGCAGTATTTT
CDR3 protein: CATSRGQRTDTQYF

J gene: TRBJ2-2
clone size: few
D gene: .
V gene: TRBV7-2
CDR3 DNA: TGTGCCAGCAGCTTAGGGCGGTCCACCGGGGAGCTGTTTTTT
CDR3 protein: CASSLGRSTGELFF

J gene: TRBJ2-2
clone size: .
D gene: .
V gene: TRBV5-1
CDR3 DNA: TGCGCCAGCAGCTTTAACACCGGGGAGCTGTTTTTT
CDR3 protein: CASSFNTGELFF

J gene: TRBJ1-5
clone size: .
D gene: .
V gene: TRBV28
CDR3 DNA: TGTGCCAGCAGTCCCGAGGGACAACTCAGACGCAATCAGCCCCAGCATTTT
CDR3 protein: CASSPEGQLRRNQPQHF

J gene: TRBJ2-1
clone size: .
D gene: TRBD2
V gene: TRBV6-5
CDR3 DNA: TGTGCCAGCAGTCGCTCCGGGACTAGCTACAATGAGCAGTTCTTC
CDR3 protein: CASSRSGTSYNEQFF

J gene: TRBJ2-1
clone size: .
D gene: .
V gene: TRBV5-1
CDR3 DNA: TGCGCCAGCCAGCAGGGCGATGTTTACAATGAGCAGTTCTTC
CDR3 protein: CASQQGDVYNEQFF

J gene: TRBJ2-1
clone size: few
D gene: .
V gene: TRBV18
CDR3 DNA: TGTGCCAGCTCATTCTCCCTATTACCGACGACGGGGAGCTCCTACAATGAGCAGTTCTTC
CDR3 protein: CASSFSLLPTTGSSYNEQFF

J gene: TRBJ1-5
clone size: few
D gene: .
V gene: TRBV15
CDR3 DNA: TGTGCCACCAGCAGAGAAACAGGGAAGGATCAGCCCCAGCATTTT
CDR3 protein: CATSRETGKDQPQHF

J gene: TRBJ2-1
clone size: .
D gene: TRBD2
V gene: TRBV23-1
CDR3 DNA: TGCGCCAGCAGTCAAAGGTTCGCGGGAGGTGAGCAGTTCTTC
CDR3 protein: CASSQRFAGGEQFF

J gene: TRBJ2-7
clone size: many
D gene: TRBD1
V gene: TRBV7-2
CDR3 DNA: TGTGCCAGCAGCTTAGCAGGGACAGGACAGGGCTACGAGCAGTACTTC
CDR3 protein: CASSLAGTGQGYEQYF

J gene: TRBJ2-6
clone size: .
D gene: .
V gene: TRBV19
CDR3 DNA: TGTGCCAGTAGCCCAGGTCACTCTGGGGCCAACGTCCTGACTTTC
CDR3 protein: CASSPGHSGANVLTF

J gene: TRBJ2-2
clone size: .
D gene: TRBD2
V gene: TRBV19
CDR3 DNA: TGTGCCAGTAGTATGAGAGGGAGGGCCTCAAACACCGGGGAGCTGTTTTTT
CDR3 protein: CASSMRGRASNTGELFF

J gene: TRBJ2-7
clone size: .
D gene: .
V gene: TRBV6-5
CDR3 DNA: TGTGCCAGCACCACTACTCCCGGGTGGAGCGGCGAGCAGTACTTC
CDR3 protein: CASTTTPGWSGEQYF

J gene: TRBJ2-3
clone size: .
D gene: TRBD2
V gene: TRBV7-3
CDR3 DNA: TGTGCCAGCAGCTTAAGGGGGGGACCCTCGGCGGCTACGCAGTATTTT
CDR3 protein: CASSLRGGPSAATQYF

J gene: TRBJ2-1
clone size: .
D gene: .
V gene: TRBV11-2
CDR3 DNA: TGTGCCAGCAGCTTAGGCCATTTTAGGTTTCAGAACAATGAGCAGTTCTTC
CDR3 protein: CASSLGHFRFQNNEQFF

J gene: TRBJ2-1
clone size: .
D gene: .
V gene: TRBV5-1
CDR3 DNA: TGCGCCAGCAGCTTGCTGGAGGGAGGAGGTAGCAATGAGCAGTTCTTC
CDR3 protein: CASSLLEGGGSNEQFF

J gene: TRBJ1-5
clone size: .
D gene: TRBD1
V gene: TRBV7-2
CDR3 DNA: TGTGCCAGCAGCCCGCCAGGTGCAGGGGGTAATCAGCCCCAGCATTTT
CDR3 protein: CASSPPGAGGNQPQHF

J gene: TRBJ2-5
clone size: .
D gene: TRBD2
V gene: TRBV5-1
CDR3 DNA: TGCGCCAGCAGCGCGAGCGGGGTATATCAAGAGACCCAGTACTTC
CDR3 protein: CASSASGVYQETQYF

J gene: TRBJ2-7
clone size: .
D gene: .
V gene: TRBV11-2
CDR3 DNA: TGTGCCAGCAGCCCCCAGTACGAGCAGTACTTC
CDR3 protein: CASSPQYEQYF

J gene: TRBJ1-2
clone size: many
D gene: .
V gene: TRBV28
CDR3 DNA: TGTGCCAGCAGTTTGGGGAGAGGCTACACCTTC
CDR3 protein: CASSLGRGYTF

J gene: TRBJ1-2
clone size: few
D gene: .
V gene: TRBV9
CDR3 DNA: TGTGCCAGCAGCGTAGGATCAGGTCCCAACTATGGCTACACCTTC
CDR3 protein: CASSVGSGPNYGYTF

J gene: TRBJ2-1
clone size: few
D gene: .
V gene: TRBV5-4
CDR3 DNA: TGTGCCAGCAGCTCTCCTAGCCGCTCCTACAATGAGCAGTTCTTC
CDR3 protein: CASSSPSRSYNEQFF

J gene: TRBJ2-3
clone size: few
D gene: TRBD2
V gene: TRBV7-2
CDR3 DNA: TGTGCCAGCAGCCCGCCGGGACTAGCGGGAACTACGCAGTATTTT
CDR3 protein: CASSPPGLAGTTQYF

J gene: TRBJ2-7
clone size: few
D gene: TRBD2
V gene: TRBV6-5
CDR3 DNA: TGTGCCAGCAGACCGCTAGCGGGAGAGAGAATCGAGCAGTACTTC
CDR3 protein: CASRPLAGERIEQYF

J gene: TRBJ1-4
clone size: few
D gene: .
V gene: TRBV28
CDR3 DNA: TGTGCCAGCAGTTTAGAAACAACTAATGAAAAACTGTTTTTT
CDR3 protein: CASSLETTNEKLFF

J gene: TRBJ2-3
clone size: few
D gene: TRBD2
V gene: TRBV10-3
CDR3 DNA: TGTGCCAGCAGCTCGGGACTAACGAAAGATACGCAGTATTTT
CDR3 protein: CASSSGLTKDTQYF

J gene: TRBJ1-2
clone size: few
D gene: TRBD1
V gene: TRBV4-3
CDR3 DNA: TGCGCCAGCAGCCAAGATTTAACAGGGGGCCGATGGTATGGCTACACCTTC
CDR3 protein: CASSQDLTGGRWYGYTF

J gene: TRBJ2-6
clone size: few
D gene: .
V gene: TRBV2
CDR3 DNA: TGTGCCAGCAGTGTGGGTCGGGGTTCTGGGGCCAACGTCCTGACTTTC
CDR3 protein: CASSVGRGSGANVLTF

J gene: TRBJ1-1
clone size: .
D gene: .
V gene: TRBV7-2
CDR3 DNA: TGTGCCAGCAGCGCCGGCGTTACGGCTGAAGCTTTCTTT
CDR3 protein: CASSAGVTAEAFF

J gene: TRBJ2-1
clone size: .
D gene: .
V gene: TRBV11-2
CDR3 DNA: TGTGCCAGCAGCGGTCGGGGCTACAATGAGCAGTTCTTC
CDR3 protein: CASSGRGYNEQFF

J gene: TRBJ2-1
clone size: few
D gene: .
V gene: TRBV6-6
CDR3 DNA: TGTGCCAGCAGACCTGGAACGGGGGAGAGATTGAATGAGCAGTTCTTC
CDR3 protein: CASRPGTGERLNEQFF

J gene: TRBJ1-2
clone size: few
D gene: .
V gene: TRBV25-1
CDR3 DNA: TGTGCCAGCAGTGAACAGGGGTACTATGGCTACACCTTC
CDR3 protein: CASSEQGYYGYTF

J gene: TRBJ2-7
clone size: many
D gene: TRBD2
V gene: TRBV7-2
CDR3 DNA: TGTGCCAGCAGCTTACGAAGCGGGGGGGCCTACGAGCAGTACTTC
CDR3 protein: CASSLRSGGAYEQYF

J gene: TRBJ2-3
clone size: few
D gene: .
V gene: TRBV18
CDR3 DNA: TGTGCCGGCATGGCAGGGGGCACAGATACGCAGTATTTT
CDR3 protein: CAGMAGGTDTQYF

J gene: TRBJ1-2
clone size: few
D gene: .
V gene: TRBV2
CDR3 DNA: TGTGCCAGCGAGACGGAAGCTAACTATGGCTACACCTTC
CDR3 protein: CASETEANYGYTF

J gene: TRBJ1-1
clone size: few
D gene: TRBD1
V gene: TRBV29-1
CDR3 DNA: TGCAGCGTGATGGGACAGGGGAACACTGAAGCTTTCTTT
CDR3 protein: CSVMGQGNTEAFF

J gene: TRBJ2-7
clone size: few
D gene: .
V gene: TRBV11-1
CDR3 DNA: TGTGCCAGTGCGAACAGGGTTGCCTACGAGCAGTACTTC
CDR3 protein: CASANRVAYEQYF

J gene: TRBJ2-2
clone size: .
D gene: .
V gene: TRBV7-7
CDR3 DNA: TGTGCTAGCAGCTTAGCAATGGGAAATACCGGGGAGCTGTTTTTT
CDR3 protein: CASSLAMGNTGELFF

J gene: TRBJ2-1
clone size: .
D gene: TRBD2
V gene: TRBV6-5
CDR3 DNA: TGTGCCAGCAGTAGGGCGAATAGCGGGAGAGTTGAGCAGTTCTTC
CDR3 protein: CASSRANSGRVEQFF